This T cell receptor (beta chain) was found in a study of cytomegalovirus exposure and HLA in healthy donors. TCRdb keeps only in-frame clones here, not all; method: immunoSEQ multiplex PCR. The sample yields over 85,000 clones, about 95% seen once. Trimming cost V 4 bases and J 8 bases, with 17 bases left between them. The germline CDR1 and CDR2 sequences are LGHNA and YSLEER. The CDR3 runs to 15 residues. This receptor was obtained from a woman between 18 and 29 years old in good health and CMV-seronegative. The J gene is TRBJ1-4, the V gene TRBV4-3; D might be TRBD1 (5 bases). The sample was PBMCs. The CDR3 here is CASSPSVGSGEKLFF. Here the CDR3 DNA reads TGCGCCAGCAGCCCTTCAGTAGGGTCAGGGGAAAAACTGTTTTTT.